The 29 T cell receptor beta chains below come from one sample, sequenced in a study of spatial heterogeneity in lung cancer. Regarding time point: sample taken at primary tumor resection. Tumor, nontumor lung or frozen PBMC supplied whole RNA, sequenced without sorting. Via MiXCR, TCRdb re-called the 5' RACE reads, giving one row per CDR3 protein. Of some 28,000 distinct CDR3 sequences in the sample, about 8.1% were seen once. Here the sequenced sample was PBMCs, taken at surgery. The source is a female donor with early-stage non-small cell lung cancer.

This clonotype is classed as medium-sized. The chain has TRBV7-8 and TRBJ2-7; 12 bases are a match to TRBD2. Germline trimming cut 4 bases from V and 7 bases from J; bases unmatched to any gene: 8. The CDR3 runs 15 residues. Germline V gives CDR1 SGHVS, CDR2 FQNEAQ. The chain's CDR3 is CASSSRLAGANEQYF. CDR3 DNA sequence: TGTGCCAGCAGCTCACGACTAGCGGGAGCAAATGAGCAGTACTTC.

The table lists this clonotype with many counts. The V gene is TRBV30, the J gene TRBJ1-5; D is perhaps TRBD1 (6 bases). Deletions cut 4 bases from V and 6 bases from J, with 16 bases between. Per the germline V gene, CDR1 is GTSNPN and CDR2 is SVGIG (reference sequence). This CDR3 region has 14 residues. The CDR3 DNA is TGTGCCTGGACCCAGGGCAGGGGAAGTCAGCCCCAGCATTTT. Translating gives CAWTQGRGSQPQHF.

This clonotype occurred many times. V is TRBV24-1 and J is TRBJ2-1; D is possibly TRBD1 (5 bases). V gave up 8 bases and J gave up 6 bases, with 10 bases separating them. CDR1 and CDR2 (germline): KGHDR, SFDVKD. The CDR3 loop spans 12 amino acids. Here the CDR3 reads CATKGRGNEQFF. CDR3 nucleotides: TGTGCCACCAAGGGTAGGGGCAATGAGCAGTTCTTC.

On this clonotype: One end of the junction does not line up with germline, which may come from a read error. The V and J genes are TRBV5-1 and TRBJ2-1; 10 nucleotides match TRBD2. The CDR3 extends over 16 amino acids. CDR1 is SGHRS, CDR2 YFSETQ, per germline. CDR3 residues: CVSSLLAGNTYNEQFF. The CDR3 DNA reads as TGCGTCAGCAGTTTACTAGCGGGAAACACCTACAATGAGCAGTTCTTC.

The DNA for the CDR3 is TGTGCCAGCAGCTCCGCCCGGGGGAGTTTGCATGAGCAGTTCTTC. This codes for CASSSARGSLHEQFF. This chain uses TRBV7-3 with TRBJ2-1; a possible D gene is TRBD2 (6 bases). The CDR3 spans 15 residues. Trimming left V 4 bases short and J 8 bases short, with 18 bases between. Germline CDR1 reads SGHTA; CDR2 reads FQGTGA.

The chain carries TRBV5-1 and TRBJ1-5; TRBD1 aligns across 10 bases. Germline-derived CDR1 and CDR2 are SGHRS and YFSETQ. The CDR3 extends over 15 amino acids. With 5 bases clipped from V and 11 bases from J, the junction kept 13 bases outside the gene matches. The CDR3 here is CASSSMTGGYGAQHF. The CDR3, as DNA: TGCGCCAGCAGTTCTATGACAGGGGGCTACGGGGCCCAGCATTTT.

CDR3 loop: CASSLTGNGDTEAFF. For the CDR3, the DNA is TGCGCCAGCAGCCTGACAGGTAACGGGGACACTGAAGCTTTCTTT. The chain has TRBV4-1 and TRBJ1-1; D perhaps matches TRBD1 (6 bases). This CDR3 comprises 15 residues. Looked up from germline, CDR1 is MGHRA and CDR2 is YSYEKL. Between the trimmed V and J ends, which lost 4 bases and 3 bases, there was a span of 15 bases.

Ten or more counts support this clonotype. The chain employs TRBV7-8 and TRBJ2-1, with D possibly matching TRBD2 (5 bases). The V end was cut by 1 base, the J end by 9 bases, with 16 bases between. The germline V gene has CDR1 SGHVS and CDR2 FQNEAQ. The CDR3 covers 15 residues. The CDR3 bases are TGTGCCAGCAGCTTAGGAAGTACTAGATTTAGTGAGCAGTTCTTC. Translated: CASSLGSTRFSEQFF. Complete variable domain (other parts from reference TRBV7-8 and TRBJ2-1): GAGVSQSPRYKVAKRGQDVALRCDPISGHVSLFWYQQALGQGPEFLTYFQNEAQLDKSGLPSDRFFAERPEGSVSTLKIQRTQQEDSAVYLCASSLGSTRFSEQFFGPGTRLTVL.

The V call is TRBV4-3, the J call TRBJ2-5; 7 nucleotides align to TRBD1. This CDR3 is 14 amino acids long. V lost 3 bases, J lost 6 bases, and 7 bases stayed unmatched. Germline-derived CDR1 and CDR2 are LGHNA and YSLEER. The CDR3 bases are TGCGCCAGCAGCCAGGGTACAGGGGAGAAGACCCAGTACTTC. Amino acids: CASSQGTGEKTQYF.

Many counts were recorded for this clonotype. V usage is TRBV20-1 and J usage is TRBJ2-7; TRBD1 is a possible D gene (6 bases). V lost 3 bases to trimming and J lost 2 bases, with 11 bases between them. CDR1 DFQATT and CDR2 SNEGSKA come from the germline V gene (reference sequence). The CDR3 is made up of 13 amino acids. For the CDR3, the DNA is TGCAGTGCTAGTGATGGGACAACCTACGAGCAGTACTTC. Protein product: CSASDGTTYEQYF.

This clonotype was observed once. This chain links TRBV27 with TRBJ2-5, with D perhaps assigned TRBD1 or TRBD2 (5 bases each). This CDR3 comprises 19 residues. The germline gives CDR1 MNHEY, CDR2 SMNVEV (reference sequence). Trimming took 1 base from V and 4 from J, leaving 25 bases between them. The CDR3 DNA is TGTGCCAGCAGTTTATATGGGCCTGGGTTCGACAGCCGGGGAGAGACCCAGTACTTC. Translating gives CASSLYGPGFDSRGETQYF.

There are many counts of this clonotype. The chain links TRBV7-6 to TRBJ2-1, with 15 bases fitting TRBD2. The germline V gene has CDR1 SGHVS and CDR2 FNYEAQ. The CDR3 sequence is 15 residues long. Unmatched junction bases numbered 5, after V lost 5 bases and J lost 9 bases. CDR3: CASSGGTSGRFEQFF. The DNA of the CDR3 is TGTGCCAGCAGCGGAGGGACTAGCGGGAGGTTTGAGCAGTTCTTC. The full variable domain, in which reference TRBV7-6 and TRBJ2-1 provide the parts outside the CDR3, is GAGVSQSPRYKVTKRGQDVALRCDPISGHVSLYWYRQALGQGPEFLTYFNYEAQQDKSGLPNDRFSAERPEGSISTLTIQRTEQRDSAMYRCASSGGTSGRFEQFFGPGTRLTVL.

The chain recombines TRBV4-1 with TRBJ2-1; 7 bases line up with TRBD2. V was pared by 0 bases and J by 8 bases, with 4 bases of the junction left unmatched. The V gene's germline CDR1 is MGHRA and CDR2 YSYEKL. There are 14 residues in the CDR3. Written as DNA, the CDR3 is TGCGCCAGCAGCCAAGAGCGGGAGCAGGATGAGCAGTTCTTC. It specifies CASSQEREQDEQFF.

This clonotype was recorded many times. The CDR3 sequence is CASSGSSAYNEQFF. As DNA, the CDR3 is TGTGCCAGTAGTGGATCTAGCGCTTACAATGAGCAGTTCTTC. V is TRBV19 and J is TRBJ2-1; perhaps TRBD2 as D (6 bases). The V end was cut by 5 bases, the J end by 4 bases, with 12 bases between. The CDR3 covers 14 residues. Germline loops: CDR1 LNHDA, CDR2 SQIVND (reference sequence).

This clonotype was counted ten times or more. One junction end does not reproduce the germline sequence, and a read error may be involved. The gene calls are TRBV6-2 or TRBV6-3 and TRBJ1-2, with D maybe TRBD1 (6 bases). This CDR3 spans 10 amino acids. Germline V gene data show CDR1 as MNHEY and CDR2 as SVGEGT. Here the CDR3 DNA reads TGTGCCAGCAGTAGCCGGACAGCCGTCTTC. Protein product: CASSSRTAVF.

This clonotype was observed many times. The chain is built from TRBV28 and TRBJ2-5; 7 bases match TRBD2. Trimming removed 4 bases from V and 0 bases from J; junction bases left unmatched: 11. CDR1 is MDHEN, CDR2 SYDVKM, per germline. There are 17 residues in the CDR3. The CDR3 here is CASSSYRDYSYQETQYF. CDR3 DNA: TGTGCCAGCAGTTCTTATCGGGACTATTCGTACCAAGAGACCCAGTACTTC.

This clonotype was seen repeatedly, ten times or more. The V and J genes are TRBV3-1 and TRBJ2-2; a weak D match, TRBD1 (6 bases). CDR1 is LGHDT, CDR2 YNNKEL, per germline (reference sequence). Trimming removed 2 bases from V and 5 bases from J, with 15 bases in between. CDR3 length: 16 residues. The chain's CDR3 is CASSQNRVLGTGELFF. The DNA of the CDR3 is TGTGCCAGCAGCCAAAACAGGGTCCTGGGGACCGGGGAGCTGTTTTTT.

This clonotype was seen ten or more times. The V gene is TRBV28, the J gene TRBJ2-4; TRBD2 is a possible D gene (5 bases). Germline CDR1 reads MDHEN; CDR2 reads SYDVKM. This CDR3 spans 13 amino acids. The V end was cut by 2 bases, the J end by 8 bases, with 10 bases between. CDR3: CASSLGLADIQYF. The CDR3 bases are TGTGCCAGCAGTTTAGGTCTAGCAGACATTCAGTACTTC.

About this clonotype: This clone may be a read error of a much larger clone one base away. The V call is TRBV27, the J call TRBJ2-1; a weak D match, TRBD2 (5 bases). The CDR3 totals 13 residues. CDR1 is MNHEY, CDR2 SMNVEV, per germline (reference sequence). For the CDR3, the DNA is TGTACCAGCAGTTGGACTGCTAACAATGAGCAGTTCTTC. This translates into CTSSWTANNEQFF.

The chain is built from TRBV20-1 and TRBJ1-5, with TRBD1 identical over 7 bases. Germline-derived CDR1 and CDR2 are DFQATT and SNEGSKA (reference sequence). This CDR3 has 15 residues. J gave up 0 bases and V 2 bases, and 4 bases lay outside the gene matches. CDR3 coding DNA: TGCAGTGCTAGAAGGGACAGCGATAGCAATCAGCCCCAGCATTTT. Its protein is CSARRDSDSNQPQHF.

This clonotype occurred many times. The CDR3 region has the DNA TGCAGCGCCCGAAAGGGGGGACAGGGAGAGACCCAGTACTTC. It specifies CSARKGGQGETQYF. This rearrangement joins TRBV29-1 to TRBJ2-5; 9 bases align to TRBD1. This CDR3 is built from 14 residues. The V gene's germline CDR1 is SQVTM and CDR2 ANQGSEA. V was clipped by 7 bases and J by 4 bases; unmatched bases: 10.

Ten or more counts support this clonotype. The rearrangement links TRBV7-2 to TRBJ2-3; 7 bases are a match to TRBD1. J lost 3 bases, V lost 1 base, and 4 bases had no gene match. The CDR3 has 15 residues. Germline assignment: CDR1 SGHTA and CDR2 FQGNSA. The CDR3 coding sequence is TGTGCCAGCAGCTTAGTAGGGACAGAGACAGATACGCAGTATTTT. As protein: CASSLVGTETDTQYF.

Remarks on this clonotype: The missing conserved phenylalanine or tryptophan at the end of this CDR3 makes a read error likely. The chain links TRBV7-8 to TRBJ2-3; D remains ambiguous. The CDR3 is made up of 15 amino acids. Per the germline V gene, CDR1 is SGHVS and CDR2 is FQNEAQ. V shed 6 bases and J shed 2 bases, with 15 bases lying between them. The CDR3 loop reads CASRRTQTNTDTQYS. The CDR3 DNA is TGTGCCAGCAGGCGGACCCAAACCAACACAGATACGCAGTATTCT.

V gene TRBV5-1 combines with J gene TRBJ1-5; possible D gene TRBD1, 6 bases. The CDR3 loop spans 15 amino acids. Trimming removed 4 bases at V and 7 bases at J, with 18 bases between. The V gene's germline CDR1 is SGHRS and CDR2 YFSETQ. The CDR3 region is CASSTTPGHRQPQHF. The CDR3 nucleotides read TGCGCCAGCAGCACAACTCCGGGACACCGGCAGCCCCAGCATTTT.

The V and J genes are TRBV10-3 and TRBJ2-2; D not certain. Germline-derived CDR1 and CDR2 are ENHRY and SYGVKD. V lost 6 bases, J lost 0 bases, and 2 bases lay in between. The CDR3 is 12 residues long. In DNA, the CDR3 is TGTGCCATCAGCCCGAACACCGGGGAGCTGTTTTTT. Protein sequence: CAISPNTGELFF.

The chain joins TRBV4-2 to TRBJ2-3, with 8 bases fitting TRBD2. The CDR3 spans 16 residues. With V trimmed by 1 base and J by 0 bases, 3 bases remained unmatched. CDR1 and CDR2 (germline): LGHNA, YNFKEQ. CDR3 sequence: CASSQGASGSTDTQYF. Written as DNA, the CDR3 is TGTGCCAGCAGCCAAGGGGCTAGCGGGAGCACAGATACGCAGTATTTT.

The chain combines TRBV6-2 or TRBV6-3 with TRBJ2-7, with 9 nucleotides matching TRBD2. Germline V gene lookup returns CDR1 MNHEY and CDR2 SVGEGT. The CDR3 covers 15 residues. V shed 2 bases, J shed 2 bases, and the junction held 4 bases outside the gene matches. CDR3 bases: TGTGCCAGCAGTTACCGGCTAGCGGGAACCTACGAGCAGTACGTC. Its protein product is CASSYRLAGTYEQYV.

This clonotype has at least ten counts. The chain carries TRBV29-1 and TRBJ2-1; 9 bases are a match to TRBD1. V dropped 5 bases and J dropped 6; count of bases not matched to a gene: 5. Germline-derived CDR1 and CDR2 are SQVTM and ANQGSEA. The CDR3 sequence is 13 residues long. The CDR3 loop is CSVPGQGVNEQFF. The CDR3 DNA reads as TGCAGCGTTCCGGGACAGGGTGTCAATGAGCAGTTCTTC.

This rearrangement joins TRBV19 to TRBJ1-1; D unresolved. The V gene's germline CDR1 is LNHDA and CDR2 SQIVND (reference sequence). Trimming shortened V by 6 bases and J by 1 base, and 15 bases separated the two germline ends. The CDR3 is made up of 15 amino acids. The CDR3 is CASRVTRVRNTEAFF. The CDR3 nucleotides read TGTGCCAGTAGGGTAACGAGGGTTCGGAACACTGAAGCTTTCTTT.